This T cell receptor beta chain was found in a study of T and B cells in COVID-19 patients. At the level of the study: COVID-19 patients gave peripheral blood either during active infection or after recovery. Whole-study findings and limits: Patients with COVID-19 reportedly showed strongly skewed T cell receptor beta variable and joining gene usage. CD4+, regulatory T cell, CD8+ and sorted SARS-CoV-2-responsive or tetramer+ T cells were not yet sequenced.

To note about this clonotype: Its antigen remains unidentified.

Multiplex PCR with BIOMED2 TRB-A/B primer pools amplified TRB rearrangements. TCRdb recomputed calls from the multiplex PCR reads with MiXCR, one row per CDR3 protein. The sample carries around 12,000 distinct CDR3 sequences, around 31% recorded once. CDR1 is DFQATT and CDR2 is SNEGSKA in the germline V gene (reference sequence). Deletions cut 2 bases from V and 2 bases from J, with 9 bases between. The CDR3 is made up of 13 amino acids. TRB was amplified from approximately 250-480 ng of blood genomic DNA. This TCR was recovered from a human donor with active COVID-19. Input material: blood. The V gene is TRBV20-1, the J gene TRBJ1-1; D call uncertain. The CDR3 here is CSARYPGNTEAFF. The CDR3 DNA follows: TGCAGTGCTAGATACCCCGGAAACACTGAAGCTTTCTTT.